These 20 T cell receptor beta chains came from one sample sequenced in a study of control samples from healthy donors and cancer patients. The protocol was immunoSEQ multiplex PCR, while the TCRdb copy is restricted to in-frame clones and leaves out a portion. The repertoire holds around 190,000 clones, with around 90% as singletons. The sample consisted of blood. These receptors all come from a man aged 30-40 years in good health.

J is TRBJ2-7 and V is TRBV6-5; D unclear. This CDR3 is 13 amino acids long. V lost 0 bases, J lost 4 bases, and 7 bases lay in between. Germline V lookup: CDR1 MNHEY, CDR2 SVGAGI. This CDR3 reads CASSYSTAYEQYF. CDR3 DNA sequence: TGTGCCAGCAGTTACTCTACAGCTTACGAGCAGTACTTC.

The chain recombines TRBV7-9 with TRBJ1-1; 8 nucleotides match TRBD1. The V segment lost 5 bases and the J segment 10 bases; nucleotides outside the gene matches: 12. Looked up from germline, CDR1 is SEHNR and CDR2 is FQNEAQ (reference sequence). CDR3 size: 14 residues. The CDR3 loop is CASSPDRGALSAFF. DNA for the CDR3: TGTGCCAGCAGCCCCGACAGGGGCGCTTTGTCAGCTTTCTTT.

The V gene is TRBV11-2, the J gene TRBJ2-2; 8 nucleotides line up with TRBD1. The junction had 10 bases not matched to a gene; V was cut back by 3 bases and J by 7 bases. CDR3 size: 16 residues. CDR1 is SGHAT and CDR2 is FQNNGV in the germline V gene. The CDR3 coding sequence is TGTGCCAGCAGCTTGGGGACAGGACCCTTACTCGGGGAGCTGTTTTTT. This codes for CASSLGTGPLLGELFF.

V is TRBV5-4 and J is TRBJ2-5; 9 nucleotides match TRBD1. This CDR3 has 15 amino acids. Per the germline V gene, CDR1 is SGHNT and CDR2 is YYREEE (reference sequence). J lost 0 bases, V lost 3 bases, and 3 bases had no gene match. The DNA of the CDR3 is TGTGCCAGCAGCTGGGGACAGGGCTACCAAGAGACCCAGTACTTC. Its translation is CASSWGQGYQETQYF.

The chain has TRBV18 and TRBJ2-3; 9 bases are shared with TRBD1. The CDR3 loop spans 14 amino acids. Losses at the gene ends were 3 bases for V and 6 bases for J; bases not matched to a gene: 4. From germline, CDR1 is KGHSH and CDR2 LQKENI. The CDR3 protein is CASSPRQGEDTQYF. CDR3 bases: TGTGCCAGCTCACCGCGACAGGGGGAGGATACGCAGTATTTT.

The rearrangement links TRBV7-9 to TRBJ2-3; no clear D gene. CDR3 length: 17 amino acids. CDR1 and CDR2 from the germline V gene are SEHNR and FQNEAQ (reference sequence). The germline V and J ends were trimmed by 4 bases and 3 bases, with 20 bases remaining between them. CDR3 in amino acids: CASSSSWAVRLTDTQYF. In nucleotides, the CDR3 is TGTGCCAGCAGCTCCTCTTGGGCCGTACGTCTTACAGATACGCAGTATTTT.

The genes are TRBV18 and TRBJ1-1, with D perhaps matching TRBD1 (5 bases). CDR3 length equals 15 residues. Trimming cost V 4 bases and J 3 bases, with 15 bases left between them. Germline loops: CDR1 KGHSH, CDR2 LQKENI. The CDR3 region has the DNA TGTGCCAGCTCACTGGGAGGACACGCCGACACTGAAGCTTTCTTT. This gives the protein CASSLGGHADTEAFF.

The chain carries TRBV9 and TRBJ2-7; D may correspond to TRBD1 or TRBD2 (5 bases each). Germline V lookup: CDR1 SGDLS, CDR2 YYNGEE. This CDR3 has 15 amino acids. Trimming removed 4 bases at V and 3 bases at J, with 17 bases between. Written as DNA, the CDR3 is TGTGCCAGCAGCCCAGGTCCCGGGGCCTACTACGAGCAGTACTTC. Translated, it gives CASSPGPGAYYEQYF.

The rearrangement links TRBV6-5 to TRBJ1-2; tentative D call: TRBD1 (5 bases). The CDR3 consists of 14 residues. Trimming shortened V by 0 bases and J by 7 bases, and 12 bases separated the two germline ends. CDR1 is MNHEY and CDR2 is SVGAGI in the germline V gene. DNA of the CDR3: TGTGCCAGCAGTTACTCGGGGGGGGATCCTGGCTACACCTTC. It yields the protein CASSYSGGDPGYTF.

This chain uses TRBV6-6 with TRBJ1-1; tentative D call: TRBD1 (6 bases). The germline CDR1 and CDR2 sequences are MNHNY and SVGAGI (reference sequence). The ends were cut back, 10 bases at V and 1 base at J, with 13 bases in the middle. CDR3 length equals 13 residues. As DNA, the CDR3 is TGTGCCACCGAAAGACAGGCGAACACTGAAGCTTTCTTT. It codes for CATERQANTEAFF.

CDR3 DNA sequence: TGTGCCAGCAGTTCCAGGGATGCGGAAAAACTGTTTTTT. Translated, it gives CASSSRDAEKLFF. The chain joins TRBV12-3 or TRBV12-4 to TRBJ1-4, with D perhaps matching TRBD1 (5 bases). Trimming pared 4 bases from V and 8 bases from J, leaving 11 bases between. The CDR3 covers 13 residues.

The chain has TRBV6-2 or TRBV6-3 and TRBJ2-1; perhaps TRBD2 as D (5 bases). Looked up from germline, CDR1 is MNHEY and CDR2 is SVGEGT. V was shortened by 6 bases and J by 3 bases, with 9 bases between the two germline ends. This CDR3 has 13 residues. The CDR3 spells CASSSGLYNEQFF. As DNA, the CDR3 is TGTGCCAGCAGCTCAGGACTCTACAATGAGCAGTTCTTC.

The V and J genes are TRBV2 and TRBJ1-1, with D possibly TRBD1 on 6 matching bases. V gave up 7 bases and J gave up 5 bases, with 20 bases separating them. This CDR3 region has 15 residues. Germline CDR1 SNHLY, CDR2 FYNNEI. The CDR3 loop reads CASIPLTGWDTEAFF. CDR3 nucleotides: TGTGCCAGCATTCCCCTGACAGGTTGGGATACTGAAGCTTTCTTT. Combining the CDR3 with reference TRBV2 and TRBJ1-1 gives the whole variable domain EPEVTQTPSHQVTQMGQEVILRCVPISNHLYFYWYRQILGQKVEFLVSFYNNEISEKSEIFDDQFSVERPDGSNFTLKIRSTKLEDSAMYFCASIPLTGWDTEAFFGQGTRLTVV.

J is TRBJ1-2 and V is TRBV5-4, with 7 bases lining up with TRBD1. Unmatched junction bases numbered 10, after V lost 3 bases and J lost 5 bases. Germline V gene data show CDR1 as SGHNT and CDR2 as YYREEE (reference sequence). The CDR3 spans 15 residues. CDR3 DNA: TGTGCCAGCAGCTATTCCGGGACAGATTTTTATGGCTACACCTTC. It encodes CASSYSGTDFYGYTF.

The V and J genes are TRBV10-1 and TRBJ2-2, with 7 positions matching TRBD1. The CDR3 totals 15 residues. Germline CDR1 and CDR2: WNHNN and SYGVQD (reference sequence). Trimming took 4 bases from V and 1 from J; bases not matched to a gene: 3. The CDR3, as DNA: TGCGCCAGCAGTGCCGGGACAGTGAACACCGGGGAGCTGTTTTTT. Its translation is CASSAGTVNTGELFF.

The chain employs TRBV3-1 (or the pseudogene TRBV3-2) and TRBJ2-7; D gene uncertain. Trimming pared 4 bases from V and 2 bases from J, leaving 6 bases between. The germline V gene has CDR1 LGHDT and CDR2 YNNKEL (reference sequence). CDR3 length: 12 amino acids. In DNA form, the CDR3 reads TGTGCCAGCAGCCCTGGGGCCTACGAGCAGTACTTC. Translated, it gives CASSPGAYEQYF.

The chain recombines TRBV11-2 with TRBJ2-5, with D unresolved. The CDR3 runs to 17 residues. Germline V gene sequence: CDR1 SGHAT, CDR2 FQNNGV. Between the trimmed V and J ends, which lost 2 bases and 1 base, there was a span of 17 bases. The CDR3 coding sequence is TGTGCCAGCAGCTTAAACCCCCCTTGGGCTTCCCAAGAGACCCAGTACTTC. It translates to CASSLNPPWASQETQYF.

The chain uses TRBV12-5 and TRBJ2-7; D possibly corresponds to TRBD1 (5 bases). Germline assignment: CDR1 LGHNT and CDR2 FRNRAP. The CDR3 consists of 14 residues. Trimming stripped 1 base from V and 5 bases from J, with 12 bases between. CDR3 loop: CASGLEGSGNEQYF. CDR3 sequence (DNA): TGTGCTAGTGGTTTGGAGGGGTCTGGAAACGAGCAGTACTTC.

This chain joins TRBV6-5 and TRBJ1-1; 8 nucleotides align to TRBD1. V shed 6 bases, J shed 5 bases, and the junction held 8 bases outside the gene matches. Germline V gene sequence: CDR1 MNHEY, CDR2 SVGAGI. The CDR3 is 14 residues long. CDR3 region: CASRSGQGRTEAFF. CDR3 bases: TGTGCCAGCAGATCCGGACAGGGCCGGACTGAAGCTTTCTTT.

The chain employs TRBV7-2 and TRBJ1-1; D not certain. CDR1 is SGHTA, CDR2 FQGNSA, per germline. Trimming cost V 5 bases and J 3 bases, with 10 bases left between them. The CDR3 totals 13 residues. Here the CDR3 DNA reads TGTGCCAGCAGCCCTACAAGAGACACTGAAGCTTTCTTT. Protein sequence: CASSPTRDTEAFF.